This TCR beta chain was captured by sequencing in a study of blood T cell repertoires in COVID-19. Looking at the study overall: Collection of acute and convalescent COVID-19 samples took place in the United States, Italy and Spain. PBMCs, B-cell-depleted T cells, or T cells were the source of the cDNA or gDNA that made up the material.

As processed by the authors: Amplification of reference gene primers provided the estimated nucleated cell counts. The table came from immunoSEQ multiplex PCR; TCRdb's copy has only in-frame clones and leaves some out. V, J and clone size are those of that table, while D and trimming were read from the DNA. The sample comprises some 120,000 clones, more than 65% of which are singletons, and just under 25% rests with the top ten. The sequenced sample was peripheral blood. The sequence derives from a human donor in a cohort sampled during active COVID-19.

Here the CDR3 reads CASSPNWDKGECEQYF. The CDR3 DNA sequence: TGTGCCAGCAGTCCGAACTGGGACAAGGGTGAGTGCGAGCAGTACTTC. The V gene is TRBV27, the J gene TRBJ2-7, with D maybe TRBD1 (6 bases). The CDR3 sequence is 16 residues long. V lost 5 bases and J lost 6, with 23 bases in between. CDR1 and CDR2 from the germline V gene are MNHEY and SMNVEV (reference sequence).